This TCR beta chain was captured in a study of vaccination effects on CD4 cells after COVID-19. Clones were read by immunoSEQ multiplex PCR, and TCRdb kept only the in-frame ones, dropping some. The data hold more than 40,000 clones, with roughly 79% observed a single time. The sample holds one count of this clone. Its antigen remains unidentified. The CDR3 runs to 15 residues. The ends were cut back, 3 bases at V and 2 bases at J, with 11 bases in the middle. Germline V lookup: CDR1 SGHVS, CDR2 FNYEAQ. Viral peptide pool expansion of antigen-specific CD4+ T cells preceded sequencing in the ViraFEST assay. Cultured cells yielded isolated CD4+ T cells after around 9 days. Each vaccine recipient was nucleocapsid antibody negative and had no prior SARS-CoV-2 infection.

The source is a human donor who received a COVID-19 vaccine. The specimen comprised CD4+ T cells from PBMCs cultured with SARS-CoV-2 spike peptides, sampled before COVID-19 vaccination. This chain joins TRBV7-6 and TRBJ1-5; no definite D call. The CDR3 loop reads CASSFGQCGNQPQHF. As DNA, the CDR3 is TGTGCCAGCAGCTTCGGGCAATGCGGCAATCAGCCCCAGCATTTT.